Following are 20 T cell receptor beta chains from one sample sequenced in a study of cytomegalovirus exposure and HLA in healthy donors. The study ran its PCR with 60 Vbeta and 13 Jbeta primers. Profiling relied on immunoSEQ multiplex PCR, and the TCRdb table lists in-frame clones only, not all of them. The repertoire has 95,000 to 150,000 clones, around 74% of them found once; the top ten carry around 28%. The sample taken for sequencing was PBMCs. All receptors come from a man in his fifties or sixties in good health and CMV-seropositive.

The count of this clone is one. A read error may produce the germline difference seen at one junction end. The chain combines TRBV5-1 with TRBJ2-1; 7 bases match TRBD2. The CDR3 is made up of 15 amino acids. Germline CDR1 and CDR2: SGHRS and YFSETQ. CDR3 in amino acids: CASTLVERDHNEQFF. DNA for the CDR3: TGCGCCAGCACCTTGGTGGAGCGGGACCACAATGAGCAGTTCTTC. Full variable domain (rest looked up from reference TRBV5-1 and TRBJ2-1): KAGVTQTPRYLIKTRGQQVTLSCSPISGHRSVSWYQQTPGQGLQFLFEYFSETQRNKGNFPGRFSGRQFSNSRSEMNVSTLELGDSALYLCASTLVERDHNEQFFGPGTRLTVL.

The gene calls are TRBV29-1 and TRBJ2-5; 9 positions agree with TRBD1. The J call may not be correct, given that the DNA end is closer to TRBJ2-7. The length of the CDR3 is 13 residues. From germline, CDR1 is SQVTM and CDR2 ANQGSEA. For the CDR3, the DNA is TGCAGCGTGGACGGACAGGGGTCCCACGAGCAGTACTTC. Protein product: CSVDGQGSHEQYF.

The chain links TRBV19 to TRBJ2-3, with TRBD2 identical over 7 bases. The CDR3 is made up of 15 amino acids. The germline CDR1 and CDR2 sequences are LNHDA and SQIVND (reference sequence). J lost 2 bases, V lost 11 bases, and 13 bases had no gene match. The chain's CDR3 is CASRRASGFTDTQYF. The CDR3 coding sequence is TGTGCCTCCCGTCGCGCTAGCGGTTTCACAGATACGCAGTATTTT.

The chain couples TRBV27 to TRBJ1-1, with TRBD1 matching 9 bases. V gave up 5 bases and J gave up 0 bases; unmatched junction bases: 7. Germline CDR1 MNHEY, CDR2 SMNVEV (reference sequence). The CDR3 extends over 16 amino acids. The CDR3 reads CASSRGTGSMNTEAFF. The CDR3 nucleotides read TGTGCCAGCAGTAGAGGGACAGGGAGCATGAACACTGAAGCTTTCTTT.

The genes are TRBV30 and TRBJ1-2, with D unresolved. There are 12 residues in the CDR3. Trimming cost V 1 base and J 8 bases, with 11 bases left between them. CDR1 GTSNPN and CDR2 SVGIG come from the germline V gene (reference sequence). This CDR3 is CAWSGAGLGYTF. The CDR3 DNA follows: TGTGCCTGGAGTGGGGCTGGGCTAGGCTACACCTTC.

The CDR3 is CASSLLGGSNTEAFF. The CDR3 region has the DNA TGTGCCAGCAGCCTCCTAGGAGGGTCGAACACTGAAGCTTTCTTT. V gene TRBV7-3 combines with J gene TRBJ1-1; no definite D call. The CDR3 is 15 residues long. V was cut by 5 bases and J by 1 base, with 14 bases left in between. Germline V gene lookup returns CDR1 SGHTA and CDR2 FQGTGA.

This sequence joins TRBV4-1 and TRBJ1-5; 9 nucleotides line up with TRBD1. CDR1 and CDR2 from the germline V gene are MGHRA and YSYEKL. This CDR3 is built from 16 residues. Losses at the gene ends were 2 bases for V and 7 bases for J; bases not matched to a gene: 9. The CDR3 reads CASSQPTGTGLQPQHF. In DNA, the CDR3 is TGCGCCAGCAGCCAACCTACCGGGACAGGGTTACAGCCCCAGCATTTT.

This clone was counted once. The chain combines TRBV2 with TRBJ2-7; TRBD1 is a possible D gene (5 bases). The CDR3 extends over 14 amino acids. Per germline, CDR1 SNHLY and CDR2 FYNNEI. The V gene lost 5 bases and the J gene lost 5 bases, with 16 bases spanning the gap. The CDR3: CASSPRTGTHEQYF. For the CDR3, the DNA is TGTGCCAGCAGTCCCCGAACAGGTACCCACGAGCAGTACTTC.

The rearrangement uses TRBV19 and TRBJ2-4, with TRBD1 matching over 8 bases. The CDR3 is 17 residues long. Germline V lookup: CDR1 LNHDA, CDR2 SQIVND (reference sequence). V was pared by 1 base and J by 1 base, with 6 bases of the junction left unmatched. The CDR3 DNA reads TGTGCCAGTAGTATAGCCCGGACAGGGAGGGCCAAAAACATTCAGTACTTC. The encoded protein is CASSIARTGRAKNIQYF.

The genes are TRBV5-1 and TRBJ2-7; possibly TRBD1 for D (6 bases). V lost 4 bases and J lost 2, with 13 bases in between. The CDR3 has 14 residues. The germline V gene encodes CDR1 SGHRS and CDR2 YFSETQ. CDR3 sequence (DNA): TGCGCCAGCAGCCTTATGACAGGCCCCTACGAGCAGTACTTC. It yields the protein CASSLMTGPYEQYF.

CDR3 residues: CASSKTVNSNQPQHF. The DNA of the CDR3 is TGTGCCAGCAGCAAAACAGTGAATAGCAATCAGCCCCAGCATTTT. The chain recombines TRBV5-6 with TRBJ1-5, with D unresolved. The CDR3 covers 15 residues. The V gene lost 4 bases and the J gene lost 0 bases, with 11 bases spanning the gap. Germline V lookup: CDR1 SGHDT, CDR2 YYEEEE. Complete variable domain (other parts from reference TRBV5-6 and TRBJ1-5): DAGVTQSPTHLIKTRGQQVTLRCSPKSGHDTVSWYQQALGQGPQFIFQYYEEEERQRGNFPDRFSGHQFPNYSSELNVNALLLGDSALYLCASSKTVNSNQPQHFGDGTRLSIL.

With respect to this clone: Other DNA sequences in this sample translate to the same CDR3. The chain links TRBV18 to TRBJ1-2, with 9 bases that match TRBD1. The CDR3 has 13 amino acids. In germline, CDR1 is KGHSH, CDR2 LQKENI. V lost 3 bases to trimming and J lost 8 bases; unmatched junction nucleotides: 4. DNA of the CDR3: TGTGCCAGCTCACCCCGGACAGGGGACGGCTACACCTTC. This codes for CASSPRTGDGYTF.

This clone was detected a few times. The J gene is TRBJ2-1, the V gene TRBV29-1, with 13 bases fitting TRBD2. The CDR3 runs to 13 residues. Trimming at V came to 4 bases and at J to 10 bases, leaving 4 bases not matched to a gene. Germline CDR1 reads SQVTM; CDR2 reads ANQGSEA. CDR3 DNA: TGCAGCGTTGTTCGACTAGCGGGAGGAGAGCAGTTCTTC. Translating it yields CSVVRLAGGEQFF.

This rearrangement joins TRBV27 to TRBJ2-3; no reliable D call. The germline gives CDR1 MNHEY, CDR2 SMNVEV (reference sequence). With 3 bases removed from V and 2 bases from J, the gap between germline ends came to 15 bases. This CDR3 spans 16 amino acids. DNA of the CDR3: TGTGCCAGCAGTTTTCGGGTTTCTCTTTTCACAGATACGCAGTATTTT. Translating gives CASSFRVSLFTDTQYF.

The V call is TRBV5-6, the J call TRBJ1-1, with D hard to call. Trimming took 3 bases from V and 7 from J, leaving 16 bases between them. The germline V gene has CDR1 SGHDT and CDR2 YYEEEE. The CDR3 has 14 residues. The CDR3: CASSSIHLTIEAFF. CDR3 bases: TGTGCCAGCAGCTCGATACACCTCACTATTGAAGCTTTCTTT.

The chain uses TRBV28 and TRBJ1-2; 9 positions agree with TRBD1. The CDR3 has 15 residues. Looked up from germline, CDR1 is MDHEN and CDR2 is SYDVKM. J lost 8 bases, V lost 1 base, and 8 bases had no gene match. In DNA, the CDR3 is TGTGCCAGCAGTTTATTTCACAGGGGGCAGGGAGGCTACACCTTC. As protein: CASSLFHRGQGGYTF.

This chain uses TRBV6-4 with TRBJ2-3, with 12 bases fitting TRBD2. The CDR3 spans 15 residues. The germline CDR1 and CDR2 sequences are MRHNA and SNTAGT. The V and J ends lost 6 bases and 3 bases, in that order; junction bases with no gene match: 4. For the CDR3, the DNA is TGTGCCAGCAGCCCTAGCGGGGGGGCAACAGATACGCAGTATTTT. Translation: CASSPSGGATDTQYF.

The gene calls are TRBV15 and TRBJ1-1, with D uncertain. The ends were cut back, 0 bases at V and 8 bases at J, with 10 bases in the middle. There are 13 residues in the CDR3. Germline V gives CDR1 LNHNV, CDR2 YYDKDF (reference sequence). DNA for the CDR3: TGTGCCACCAGCAGAGATAGGCGAGGAGAAGCTTTCTTT. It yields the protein CATSRDRRGEAFF. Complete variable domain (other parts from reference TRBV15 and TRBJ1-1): DAMVIQNPRYQVTQFGKPVTLSCSQTLNHNVMYWYQQKSSQAPKLLFHYYDKDFNNEADTPDNFQSRRPNTSFCFLDIRSPGLGDTAMYLCATSRDRRGEAFFGQGTRLTVV.

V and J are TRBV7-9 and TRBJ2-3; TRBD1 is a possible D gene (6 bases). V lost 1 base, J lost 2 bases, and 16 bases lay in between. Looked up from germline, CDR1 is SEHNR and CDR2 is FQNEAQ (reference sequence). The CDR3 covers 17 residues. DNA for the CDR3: TGTGCCAGCAGCTTAGTGGGGGTGGCAGGGGCCACAGATACGCAGTATTTT. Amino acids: CASSLVGVAGATDTQYF.

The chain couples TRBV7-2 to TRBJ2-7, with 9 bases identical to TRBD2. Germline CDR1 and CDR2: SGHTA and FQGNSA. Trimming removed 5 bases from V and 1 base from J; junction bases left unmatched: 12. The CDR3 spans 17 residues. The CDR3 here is CASSLSRSLAGSYEQYF. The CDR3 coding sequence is TGTGCCAGCAGCCTATCACGTAGCCTAGCGGGGTCCTACGAGCAGTACTTC.